These 24 T cell receptor beta chains originate from one sample sequenced in a study of T cells in Graves' hyperthyroidism and ophthalmopathy. Using RNA transcripts as the source, TCR beta CDR3 regions were amplified. The HTBI primer set drove a first-round RT-PCR of the TCR CDR3. TCRdb passed the multiplex PCR reads through MiXCR, listing each CDR3 protein once. Here the sample spans 470,000 or so distinct CDR3 sequences, roughly 20% being singletons. The specimen sequenced was blood. Receptor source: a man between 18 and 35 years old with Graves' hyperthyroidism.

The table lists this clonotype with many counts. The genes are TRBV7-9 and TRBJ2-5, with 7 bases aligning to TRBD1. The CDR3 runs to 16 residues. The germline V gene encodes CDR1 SEHNR and CDR2 FQNEAQ (reference sequence). Unmatched junction bases numbered 11, after V lost 2 bases and J lost 5 bases. The chain's CDR3 is CASSLFRGGRLETQYF. The CDR3 region has the DNA TGTGCCAGCAGCTTATTTCGAGGGGGCCGTTTGGAGACCCAGTACTTC.

This clonotype has a count of ten or more. The chain's CDR3 is CASTLPGGNYGYTF. The CDR3 region has the DNA TGTGCCAGCACCCTCCCCGGGGGCAACTATGGCTACACCTTC. The rearrangement uses TRBV12-3 or TRBV12-4 and TRBJ1-2; a possible D gene is TRBD1 (6 bases). V was cut by 7 bases and J by 2 bases, with 14 bases left in between. CDR3 length: 14 amino acids.

Many counts were recorded for this clonotype. The CDR3 region has the DNA TGTGCCACCGTCTCTTCTGGAAACACCATATATTTT. It specifies CATVSSGNTIYF. The V gene is TRBV6-2 or TRBV6-3, the J gene TRBJ1-3; D remains ambiguous. V gave up 10 bases and J gave up 1 base, with 8 bases separating them. Germline V lookup: CDR1 MNHEY, CDR2 SVGEGT. The CDR3 length is 12 residues.

V usage is TRBV11-2 and J usage is TRBJ2-3; no firm D call. CDR1 and CDR2 (germline): SGHAT, FQNNGV. The ends were cut back, 1 base at V and 6 bases at J, with 11 bases in the middle. The CDR3 is 14 amino acids. CDR3 protein: CASSLVYRRDTQYF. The CDR3 coding sequence is TGTGCCAGCAGCTTAGTCTACCGGCGGGATACGCAGTATTTT. Combining the CDR3 with reference TRBV11-2 and TRBJ2-3 gives the whole variable domain EAGVAQSPRYKIIEKRQSVAFWCNPISGHATLYWYQQILGQGPKLLIQFQNNGVVDDSQLPKDRFSAERLKGVDSTLKIQPAKLEDSAVYLCASSLVYRRDTQYFGPGTRLTVL.

This sequence joins TRBV20-1 and TRBJ2-5; tentatively, D is TRBD2 (6 bases). V dropped 2 bases and J dropped 5 bases, with 15 bases sitting between them. Germline V CDR1 and CDR2: DFQATT, SNEGSKA (reference sequence). This CDR3 is built from 14 residues. As DNA, the CDR3 is TGCAGTGCTAGAAATAGCGGAGGCATGGAGACCCAGTACTTC. Its translation: CSARNSGGMETQYF.

The chain links TRBV7-6 to TRBJ2-6, with D maybe TRBD1 (6 bases). Germline assignment: CDR1 SGHVS and CDR2 FNYEAQ. CDR3 length: 16 residues. The V end was cut by 3 bases, the J end by 3 bases, with 12 bases between. This chain's CDR3 is CASSFVGQSGANVLTF. CDR3 sequence (DNA): TGTGCCAGCAGCTTTGTTGGACAGAGTGGGGCCAACGTCCTGACTTTC.

The chain employs TRBV7-9 and TRBJ2-7, with 7 bases that match TRBD1. The length of the CDR3 is 14 residues. CDR1 is SEHNR and CDR2 is FQNEAQ in the germline V gene (reference sequence). Germline trimming cut 4 bases from V and 7 bases from J; bases unmatched to any gene: 10. For the CDR3, the DNA is TGTGCCAGCAGCTCTCAACTACAGGGGAAGGAGCAGTACTTC. Amino acids: CASSSQLQGKEQYF. Looking up the rest from reference TRBV7-9 and TRBJ2-7 gives the full variable domain: DTGVSQNPRHKITKRGQNVTFRCDPISEHNRLYWYRQTLGQGPEFLTYFQNEAQLEKSRLLSDRFSAERPKGSFSTLEIQRTEQGDSAMYLCASSSQLQGKEQYFGPGTRLTVT.

This clonotype was found many times. The V call is TRBV6-1, the J call TRBJ1-5; weak D call: TRBD1 (5 bases). CDR1 and CDR2 (germline): MNHNS, SASEGT. V was trimmed by 1 base and J by 1 base, leaving 14 bases between them. The CDR3 runs to 17 residues. The CDR3 region has the DNA TGTGCCAGCAGTGAAGAGGTAGGGGCGGCGAGCAATCAGCCCCAGCATTTT. Protein sequence: CASSEEVGAASNQPQHF.

This clonotype was observed at least ten times. The chain is built from TRBV12-3 or TRBV12-4 and TRBJ1-1; possibly TRBD1 for D (6 bases). The CDR3 is 13 residues long. V lost 4 bases and J lost 3, with 9 bases in between. CDR3 sequence (DNA): TGTGCCAGCAGTTGGCAGGGGTACACTGAAGCTTTCTTT. Translated: CASSWQGYTEAFF.

The rearrangement joins TRBV12-5 to TRBJ1-1; D gene uncertain. Germline V CDR1 and CDR2: LGHNT, FRNRAP. V was clipped by 0 bases and J by 1 base, with 9 bases between them. The CDR3 runs 15 residues. CDR3 residues: CASGLVLAGNTEAFF. CDR3 sequence (DNA): TGTGCTAGTGGTTTGGTACTTGCAGGGAACACTGAAGCTTTCTTT. Full variable domain (outside the CDR3, taken from reference TRBV12-5 and TRBJ1-1): DARVTQTPRHKVTEMGQEVTMRCQPILGHNTVFWYRQTMMQGLELLAYFRNRAPLDDSGMPKDRFSAEMPDATLATLKIQPSEPRDSAVYFCASGLVLAGNTEAFFGQGTRLTVV.

This clonotype appeared many times. This chain links TRBV6-2 or TRBV6-3 with TRBJ1-1, with D unresolved. The V and J ends lost 6 bases and 1 base respectively, with 21 bases between them. The CDR3 consists of 17 residues. Germline CDR1 reads MNHEY; CDR2 reads SVGEGT. CDR3 region: CASSPVRGGISNTEAFF. DNA of the CDR3: TGTGCCAGCAGCCCTGTGAGAGGTGGGATTTCGAACACTGAAGCTTTCTTT.

This clonotype occurred a few times. V usage is TRBV6-2 or TRBV6-3 and J usage is TRBJ2-1, with TRBD2 identical over 10 bases. The CDR3 covers 14 residues. V lost 4 bases, J lost 10 bases, and 7 bases stayed unmatched. Germline V gene sequence: CDR1 MNHEY, CDR2 SVGEGT. The CDR3 nucleotides read TGTGCCAGCAGTTTCGAGCGGGGGGGCCTCGAGCAGTTCTTC. It yields the protein CASSFERGGLEQFF.

This clonotype has only a few counts. The chain employs TRBV6-1 and TRBJ1-6; D not certain. The V gene lost 0 bases and the J gene lost 6 bases, with 9 bases spanning the gap. CDR3 size: 15 residues. CDR1 is MNHNS and CDR2 is SASEGT in the germline V gene. The CDR3 region is CASSEARAFNSPLHF. DNA of the CDR3: TGTGCCAGCAGTGAAGCTAGGGCCTTTAATTCACCCCTCCACTTT.

In this sample, this clonotype turned up many times. The chain is built from TRBV19 and TRBJ1-5; 10 bases align to TRBD1. J lost 2 bases, V lost 11 bases, and 3 bases had no gene match. CDR1 is LNHDA, CDR2 SQIVND, per germline (reference sequence). This CDR3 has 13 residues. CDR3 region: CAGGTGGNQPQHF. The CDR3 coding sequence is TGTGCCGGGGGGACAGGGGGCAATCAGCCCCAGCATTTT.

This clonotype was picked up many times. The chain carries TRBV12-3 or TRBV12-4 and TRBJ2-7; a possible D gene is TRBD2 (5 bases). CDR3 length: 11 amino acids. V lost 1 base and J lost 9, with 7 bases in between. CDR3 bases: TGTGCCAGCAGTTTAGGGGAGCGGCAGTACTTC. Its protein is CASSLGERQYF.

This clonotype was observed at least ten times. The CDR3 DNA is TGTGCCAGCAGTCCCGGGATGTTCTATGGCTACACCTTC. Protein sequence: CASSPGMFYGYTF. V gene TRBV12-3 or TRBV12-4 combines with J gene TRBJ1-2, with D unclear. Trimming removed 5 bases from V and 4 bases from J, with 11 bases in between. The CDR3 covers 13 residues.

This clonotype was recorded many times. The chain couples TRBV20-1 to TRBJ1-5; 12 bases agree with TRBD1. V lost 6 bases to trimming and J lost 2 bases; unmatched junction nucleotides: 11. The CDR3 runs to 17 residues. Per germline, CDR1 DFQATT and CDR2 SNEGSKA (reference sequence). The CDR3 DNA reads as TGCAGTGCAACCGGGACAGGGGGCTCTACGGGCAATCAGCCCCAGCATTTT. It yields the protein CSATGTGGSTGNQPQHF.

The chain carries TRBV6-2 or TRBV6-3 and TRBJ1-5, with TRBD1 matching 8 bases. Germline V gene data show CDR1 as MNHEY and CDR2 as SVGEGT. V lost 6 bases and J lost 10; bases outside the gene matches: 14. The CDR3 is 15 amino acids. CDR3 protein: CASSYRDRTSDPQHF. As DNA, the CDR3 is TGTGCCAGCAGCTACCGGGACAGGACCTCCGACCCCCAGCATTTT.

This clonotype came up many times. This chain connects TRBV20-1 to TRBJ2-7; possible D gene TRBD2, 7 bases. The CDR3 sequence is 14 residues long. Germline V gene data show CDR1 as DFQATT and CDR2 as SNEGSKA (reference sequence). Here the CDR3 DNA reads TGCAGCTACGCAGTCCTCCGGGGGGCAGGCGAGCAGTACTTC. Protein sequence: CSYAVLRGAGEQYF.

The chain has TRBV12-3 or TRBV12-4 and TRBJ1-5; D is possibly TRBD1 (6 bases). The germline V and J ends were trimmed by 4 bases and 2 bases, with 15 bases remaining between them. The CDR3 totals 16 residues. CDR3 region: CASSSSGAGGNQPQHF. CDR3 DNA: TGTGCCAGCAGTTCCTCAGGGGCGGGGGGCAATCAGCCCCAGCATTTT.

There are many counts of this clonotype. The V gene is TRBV7-8, the J gene TRBJ2-7; D may be TRBD2 (6 bases). The CDR3 contains 16 residues. The V end was cut by 0 bases, the J end by 6 bases, with 18 bases between. Germline V gene sequence: CDR1 SGHVS, CDR2 FQNEAQ. The chain's CDR3 is CASSLARRLGKGEQYF. The CDR3 DNA follows: TGTGCCAGCAGCTTAGCTAGGCGACTAGGGAAGGGCGAGCAGTACTTC. Variable domain in full (rest from reference TRBV7-8 and TRBJ2-7): GAGVSQSPRYKVAKRGQDVALRCDPISGHVSLFWYQQALGQGPEFLTYFQNEAQLDKSGLPSDRFFAERPEGSVSTLKIQRTQQEDSAVYLCASSLARRLGKGEQYFGPGTRLTVT.

The rearrangement joins TRBV11-1 to TRBJ2-2; 7 bases line up with TRBD2. V lost 3 bases, J lost 4 bases, and 8 bases stayed unmatched. Germline CDR1 SGHAT, CDR2 FQDESV (reference sequence). CDR3 length: 16 residues. Here the CDR3 reads CASSFPGASGTGELFF. CDR3 bases: TGTGCCAGCAGCTTCCCCGGGGCTAGCGGCACCGGGGAGCTGTTTTTT.

This clonotype was seen repeatedly, ten times or more. The chain employs TRBV14 and TRBJ2-7, with TRBD2 matching over 7 bases. CDR3 length: 15 residues. Germline loops: CDR1 SGHDN, CDR2 FVKESK. V was clipped by 0 bases and J by 6 bases; unmatched bases: 8. The CDR3 sequence is CASSQDLGQRGEQYF. Here the CDR3 DNA reads TGTGCCAGCAGCCAAGATCTAGGGCAGCGGGGCGAGCAGTACTTC.

The chain links TRBV4-1 to TRBJ2-5; possible D gene TRBD1, 6 bases. The germline gives CDR1 MGHRA, CDR2 YSYEKL. With 3 bases removed from V and 1 base from J, the gap between germline ends came to 9 bases. The CDR3 totals 14 residues. The chain's CDR3 is CASSHTGSQETQYF. The CDR3, as DNA: TGCGCCAGCAGCCACACAGGGTCCCAAGAGACCCAGTACTTC.